This T cell receptor beta chain was captured by sequencing in a study of cytomegalovirus exposure and HLA in healthy donors. This CDR3 has 15 residues. Germline CDR1 SGHDT, CDR2 YYEEEE. V was trimmed by 4 bases and J by 1 base, leaving 14 bases between them. Vbeta (60) and Jbeta (13) primers were used in the PCR. Using immunoSEQ multiplex PCR, the repertoire was profiled, and TCRdb retains in-frame clones only, with some absent. Among about 170,000 clones listed, 79% were seen once. The receptor comes from a woman between 45 and 65 years old in good health and CMV-seronegative. Input material: PBMCs. V is TRBV5-6 and J is TRBJ1-2; the D is unclear. CDR3 nucleotides: TGTGCCAGCAGCCCCCCCTCAGGCTTTAACTATGGCTACACCTTC. Translating gives CASSPPSGFNYGYTF.